This TCR beta chain was observed in a study of shared clonotypes between healthy human individuals (dated by TCRdb to 2018 to 2021). For the study in its entirety: A couple of women and three men aged 18 to 49 years were included in the cohort. For each donor, three plates each were used for CD4 naive and CD4 memory, two plates were used for CD8 naive, and one plate was used for CD8 memory. The study deeply sequenced blood TCR repertoires of five healthy adults to estimate repertoire size and the extent of clonotype sharing between individuals. To increase sequencing depth and limit assay-specific biases, TCR repertoire library preparation and sequencing were carried out by different laboratories using diverse techniques. Between about 0.9 and 8.9 billion PBMCs per donor were obtained by leukapheresis.

A remark on this clone: Its antigen is currently not known. Per-base quality was not reported, and no clone a single base away is much larger than it.

The germline V gene encodes CDR1 WSHSY and CDR2 SAAADI. The CDR3 numbers 16 residues from cysteine through phenylalanine. Only CDR3 DNA is held: 48 bases, read in frame from base 1. Cut back by 6 bases and 5 bases, the V and J ends lie 22 bases apart. Using the deep immunoSEQ assay, TCR CDR3 regions were amplified from genomic DNA by multiplex PCR. For each cell subset, the extracted genomic DNA was distributed evenly across all wells of several immunoSEQ 96-well plates, and each plate served as one replicate. For sorted subsets, around 200 ng genomic DNA, equal to 25,000 to 35,000 T cell genomes, was loaded into each replicate PCR. Purified libraries were quantified with a Qubit 3.0 fluorometer, sized on a Bioanalyzer 2100, and re-quantified with the KAPA Library Quantification kit. Each immunoSEQ 96-well plate was sequenced on its own single-read 150-cycle Illumina NextSeq 550 flow cell. The source study handled its data this way. Because only junctional sequences without quality scores were contained in the immunoSEQ output, filtering matching that applied to full-length reads could not be performed. To assign V/J genes and CDR3, sequences were annotated against IMGT germline references using PyIR, a Python wrapper for IgBLAST v1.9. Reads with weak V/J assignments (E-value above 1e-6), missing CDR3, stop codons, out-of-frame junctions, or ambiguous translated residues were removed. V3J clonotypes were defined as sequences sharing an identical inferred V gene, J gene, and CDR3 amino acid sequence. Percentage overlap between repertoires was calculated by dividing the number of shared unique clonotypes by the size of the smaller repertoire. RTK rarefaction, the Chao1 estimator, and Recon v2.1 estimates of unobserved clonotypes were used to assess repertoire richness. Generation probabilities for all TCRbeta clonotypes obtained by the gDNA method from a handful of donors were computed using OLGA. TCRdb provides this immuneACCESS table in a form limited to in-frame rearrangements. Some clones are lacking; in checked studies, under half of them reflect an unresolved V gene, and why the rest are absent is not known. D and trimming come from the DNA, and the V and J calls and clone size come from that table. The sample includes approximately 980,000 clones, with around 80% observed a single time. The ten largest clones capture approximately 1.5% of the sample.

The paper as a whole reports these results and caveats: When a handful of donors were compared, the shared fraction of clonotypes was roughly 5% for naive CD4, 3% to 4% for naive CD8, about 2.5% for memory CD4, and around 0.37% for memory CD8. Sampling was restricted to blood, and TCR repertoires in tissues likely differ from the TCR repertoires found in blood. Incomplete sequencing was indicated by rarefaction of sorted-subset datasets, despite the large sequencing depth. Compared with non-shared clonotypes, the clonotypes found in all four sorted-subset donors had higher generation probabilities. The genetic and exposure-history diversity represented was limited by the small number of donors. Pairwise subsampling led to the expectation that sequencing depth would affect the degree of clonotype sharing among donors. Naive subsets generally had larger estimated clonotype richness than memory subsets.

Healthy HIV-negative adults with no recently reported acute infections or vaccinations were included as donors. All donors were Caucasian adults living in Nashville, Tennessee, USA. CD4+ T cells were enriched through magnetic negative selection, after which naive cells were positively selected on CD45RA and the remaining negative fraction served as the memory subset. Blood was obtained by leukapheresis, after which PBMCs were separated by Ficoll-Histopaque density gradient centrifugation and cryopreserved in liquid nitrogen vapor phase. Analytical flow cytometry was used to check the purity and quantity of every magnetically sorted T cell population. Genomic DNA was isolated from every sorted fraction and measured by UV absorbance on a Nanodrop 2000c.

Sequencing was done on a sample of memory CD4+ T cells sorted from blood. According to the study, the label for this sample's cell subset or site signals: CD45RA-negative fraction. This chain is built from TRBV10-2 and TRBJ2-5, with the D gene not confidently named. This sequence was found in a man between 18 and 35 years old in good health. The CDR3 has the sequence CASRDLTMPNRETQYF. The DNA sequence is TGCGCCAGCAGAGACTTGACCATGCCGAATAGGGAGACCCAGTACTTC.